The T cell receptor (beta chain) described here comes from a study of CD4 and CD8 cells across lung adenocarcinoma regions. Using its own MiXCR run on the PCR reads, TCRdb lists one record per CDR3 protein. The sample lists roughly 3,600 distinct CDR3 sequences; approximately 65% were seen once. V lost 6 bases and J 4 bases, leaving 16 bases between the germline ends. The CDR3 has 15 residues. The germline CDR1 and CDR2 sequences are MNHNS and SASEGT. Samples came from patients with localized non-small cell lung adenocarcinoma. The source of this sequence is a female donor with lung adenocarcinoma. The CD4 and CD8 labels of this study may be unreliable. The chain couples TRBV6-1 to TRBJ2-1; D tentatively reads TRBD1 or TRBD2 (7 bases each). Sequenced input: CD8+ T cells from the margin of a lung tumor. The CDR3 region has the DNA TGTGCCAGCAGCCAGGGGGGGTGGGGGTACAATGAGCAGTTCTTC. Translated: CASSQGGWGYNEQFF.